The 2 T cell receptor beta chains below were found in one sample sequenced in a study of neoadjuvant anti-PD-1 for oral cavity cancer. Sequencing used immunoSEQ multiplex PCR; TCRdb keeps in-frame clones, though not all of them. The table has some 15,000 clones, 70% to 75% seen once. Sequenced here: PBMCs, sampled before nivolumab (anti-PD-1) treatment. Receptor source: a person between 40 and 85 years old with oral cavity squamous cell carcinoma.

The CDR3 DNA reads TGTGCCAGCAGCTCGGCAGGAAAGAATCAGCCCCAGCATTTT. Its translation: CASSSAGKNQPQHF. The chain employs TRBV5-5 and TRBJ1-5, with D unclear. Germline-derived CDR1 and CDR2 are SGHKS and YYEKEE (reference sequence). The CDR3 runs 14 residues. Trimming shortened V by 3 bases and J by 4 bases, and 11 bases separated the two germline ends.

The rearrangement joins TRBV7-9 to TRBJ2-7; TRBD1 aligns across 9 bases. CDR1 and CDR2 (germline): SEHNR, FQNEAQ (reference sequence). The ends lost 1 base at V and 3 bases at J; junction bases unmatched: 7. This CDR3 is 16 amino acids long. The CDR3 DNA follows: TGTGCCAGCAGCTTAGTCTCCGGGACAGGGTTCTACGAGCAGTACTTC. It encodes CASSLVSGTGFYEQYF.